This T cell receptor (beta chain) appears in the sequencing data of a study of PD-L1 blockade in urothelial cancer. Study outcomes and limitations: Below-median pretreatment blood TCR clonality was a predictor of better survival.

There are 14 residues in the CDR3. Germline V CDR1 and CDR2: MDHEN, SYDVKM. Trimming removed 4 bases from V and 5 bases from J; junction bases left unmatched: 5. About this clone: Antigen unknown.

Patients presented with locally advanced or metastatic urothelial carcinoma. Method: immunoSEQ multiplex PCR; TCRdb's copy keeps in-frame clones and lacks some. The sample shows 70,000 to 75,000 clones, under 90% of them seen only once. The genes are TRBV28 and TRBJ1-1; 9 bases agree with TRBD1. This receptor was taken from a man between 65 and 79 years old with urothelial cancer. The sample here was PBMCs, taken around atezolizumab (anti-PD-L1) treatment. The CDR3 loop reads CASSSNRGRTEAFF. In DNA, the CDR3 is TGTGCCAGCAGTTCAAACAGGGGGCGGACTGAAGCTTTCTTT.